This TCR beta chain was sequenced during a study of T cells in tumors after PD-1 blockade (dated by TCRdb to the late 2010s). Regarding the study in general: Prior checkpoint blockade, systemic immunosuppressant use, and recent radiotherapy or other anti-cancer therapy within 4 weeks were grounds for patient exclusion. Patients received pembrolizumab 200 mg every 3 weeks or cemiplimab 350 mg every 2 weeks. While on anti-PD-1 treatment, some of the patients also continued taking daily vismodegib 150 mg. On average, peripheral blood samples yielded 33,000 or so unique clonotypes and 90,000 to 140,000 TCR templates (range about 23,000-270,000). Using site-matched tumors from BCC or SCC patients sampled before and after anti-PD-1 therapy, the study carried out paired single-cell RNA and TCR sequencing. To compare blood and tumor clonotypes, bulk TCR sequencing was performed on about 11 peripheral blood samples from roughly five patients. RECIST version 1.1 was used to evaluate clinical response.

As for this clone: Its antigen is currently not known. No base-level quality is on record; no much larger clone is a single base apart.

From the germline V gene, CDR1 is KGHSH and CDR2 is LQKENI. The V end loses 4 bases and the J end loses 4 bases, and a stretch of 16 bases separates them. The CDR3, from cysteine to phenylalanine, totals 15 residues. The retained sequence is limited to the CDR3, 45 bases, with the frame set at the first base. The immunoSEQ platform was used to carry out deep TCRbeta sequencing. For the original study's pipeline: Only productive rearrangements were exported from the immunoSEQ Analyzer for downstream analysis. T cell phenotypes were assigned to bulk TCRbeta clonotypes by matching the clonotypes to single-cell RNA+TCR-seq clones that had the same TCRbeta sequence. Clone enrichment in tumor was computed as tumor frequency divided by PBMC frequency from bulk TCR sequencing. GLIPH was used to group TCRs into specificity groups, clusters of distinct TCRs likely recognizing common antigens via shared CDR3 motifs. Imported from immuneACCESS, the table was reduced by TCRdb to in-frame sequences with V and J called. These copies leave out some clones; in studies compared against another copy, an unresolved V gene accounts for under half, and the cause of the remainder is not known. V and J calls and clone size come straight from that table; D and trimming were deduced from the DNA. This sample comprises approximately 47,000 clones, under 85% of them detected only once. The top ten clones comprise about 9.3% of the sample.

For bulk TCRbeta sequencing, genomic DNA was extracted from tumor biopsies or peripheral blood, and input amounts ranged from about 616 ng to 6,500 ng. Every patient had histologically proven advanced or metastatic basal or squamous cell carcinoma and was a poor candidate for surgical resection. Of the approximately 10 patients making up the basal cell carcinoma cohort, 8 or 9 underwent bulk tumor TCR sequencing. Findings and caveats that apply to the study as a whole: The source of novel T cell clones was not identified and could include lymphoid organs or rare unexpanded clones within the tumor or its periphery. About two fifths of the TCR clonotypes from tumors also showed up in blood, and some novel exhausted tumor clones were present in pre-treatment blood, which suggests peripheral recruitment.

This TCR was recovered from a human donor with advanced basal cell or squamous cell carcinoma (not recorded which). The sequenced sample was PBMCs, obtained before anti-PD-1 therapy. The chain is made from TRBV18 and TRBJ2-5; 6 matching bases give a weak D call of TRBD1. The nucleotide sequence is TGTGCCAGCTCACTACGTCAGGCACAGGGAGAGACCCAGTACTTC. Its amino acids are CASSLRQAQGETQYF.